This is a list of T cell receptor beta chains from one sample in a study of human T cells and chemical hapten exposure. Each CDR3 protein gets one entry after TCRdb re-called the RACE reads with MiXCR. The table has about 120,000 distinct CDR3 sequences, 11% seen once. This material consisted of whole blood, taken in connection with sensitization to the hapten diphenylcyclopropenone (DPC). Source of these receptors: a woman aged 50 to 60 with alopecia areata. Some clones in this sample may be carry-over from other donors' samples. Each CDR3 is given with its conserved first and last residue. The D gene is left open where the match is weak. Some rows mark clone size as missing; the rest say once, few, many or name a class of expanded clone.

>TRBJ1-4|few|NA|TRBV28
TGTGCCAGCAGTTTGAGGGGAGGGAATGAAAAACTGTTTTTT
CASSLRGGNEKLFF
>TRBJ2-7|few|TRBD2|TRBV12-3/TRBV12-4
TGTGCCAGCAGTTTTGGACTAGCGGGATCACGGGATACCCAGTACTTC
CASSFGLAGSRDTQYF
>TRBJ2-3|NA|NA|TRBV11-3
TGTGCCAGCAGCTTAGTCTCACCATCACCTGGCACAGATACGCAGTATTTT
CASSLVSPSPGTDTQYF
>TRBJ2-3|few|NA|TRBV29-1
TGCAGCGTTGAAGATCTTGGACAGAGCACAGATACGCAGTATTTT
CSVEDLGQSTDTQYF
>TRBJ2-3|many|TRBD1|TRBV12-3/TRBV12-4
TGTGCCAGCAGTTCCGGACAGGGGGCCGGCACAGATACGCAGTATTTT
CASSSGQGAGTDTQYF
>TRBJ1-1|many|NA|TRBV29-1
TGCAGCGCGATAGTATGGGACACTGAAGCTTTCTTT
CSAIVWDTEAFF
>TRBJ2-1|few|NA|TRBV5-1
TGCGCCAGCAGCCTAACGACAGGCGGAGGTGAGCAGTTCTTC
CASSLTTGGGEQFF
>TRBJ1-6|many|NA|TRBV6-5
TGTGCCAGCAGTACCCTTACCGGGCCTCAACCCCTCCACTTT
CASSTLTGPQPLHF
>TRBJ2-3|many|TRBD2|TRBV9
TGTGCCAGCAGCGTAGCTCTTACTAGCGGGATGAGCACAGATACGCAGTATTTT
CASSVALTSGMSTDTQYF
>TRBJ1-1|few|NA|TRBV6-2/TRBV6-3
TGTGCCAGCAGTAATGGGGAGACTGAAGCTTTCTTT
CASSNGETEAFF
>TRBJ2-3|many|TRBD1|TRBV18
TGTGCCAGCTCACCGACAGGGGCGGGCGCAGATACGCAGTATTTT
CASSPTGAGADTQYF
>TRBJ2-1|few|TRBD2|TRBV20-1
TGCAGTGCTAGAGATTGGGGACTAATTGCGGGTGAGCAGTTCTTC
CSARDWGLIAGEQFF
>TRBJ1-6|many|NA|TRBV2
TGTGCCAGCTGGGGCGTTCTCTCACCCCTCCACTTT
CASWGVLSPLHF
>TRBJ2-7|many|NA|TRBV5-1
TGCGCCAGCAGCTCGGGGGGCCAGTACGAGCAGTACTTC
CASSSGGQYEQYF
>TRBJ2-3|many|TRBD2|TRBV3-1
TGTGCCAGCAGCCACGGACTAGCGGGGGGTCAAGATACGCAGTATTTT
CASSHGLAGGQDTQYF
>TRBJ1-1|few|TRBD1|TRBV20-1
TGCAGTGCTGAGAAGACCGGGACAGGGTCTGAAGCTTTCTTT
CSAEKTGTGSEAFF
>TRBJ2-3|NA|TRBD2|TRBV7-2
TGTGCCAGCAGCTCCCCCCACTTAGCGGGAGGGCCTCGGGAAGATACGCAGTATTTT
CASSSPHLAGGPREDTQYF
>TRBJ2-1|NA|TRBD2|TRBV2
TGTGCCAGCAGTGTTGGGACTAGGAATGAGCAGTTCTTC
CASSVGTRNEQFF
>TRBJ2-3|few|NA|TRBV20-1
TGCAGTGCTAGAAGAGCAGGGGATACGCAGTATTTT
CSARRAGDTQYF
>TRBJ2-3|many|TRBD1|TRBV28
TGTGCCAGCAGAGGCTTGGGGACAGGGGAAGATACGCAGTATTTT
CASRGLGTGEDTQYF
>TRBJ1-1|NA|NA|TRBV2
TGTGCCAGCAGTGAGACAGCGGGCACTGAAGCTTTCTTT
CASSETAGTEAFF
>TRBJ1-1|NA|NA|TRBV29-1
TGCAGCGTTGGATTGTTTGCGAACACTGAAGCTTTCTTT
CSVGLFANTEAFF
>TRBJ2-7|NA|NA|TRBV6-2/TRBV6-3
TGTGCCAGCAGTGGACAGTTAACCTACGAGCAGTACTTC
CASSGQLTYEQYF
>TRBJ2-1|many|NA|TRBV3-1
TGTGCCAGCAGCCCCGGGACACTTACCTACAATGAGCAGTTCTTC
CASSPGTLTYNEQFF
>TRBJ2-1|many|TRBD2|TRBV27
TGTGCCAGCAGTTCCCCCGGGGGGGTCTACCTTTACAATGAGCAGTTCTTC
CASSSPGGVYLYNEQFF
>TRBJ1-1|few|NA|TRBV6-2/TRBV6-3
TGTGCCAGCAGACGTTACGGTCAAGTCGACACTGAAGCTTTCTTT
CASRRYGQVDTEAFF
>TRBJ2-7|few|NA|TRBV29-1
TGCAGCGTTGAAGGGGCAGGCCAGAGCTCCTACGAGCAGTACTTC
CSVEGAGQSSYEQYF
>TRBJ2-1|NA|TRBD2|TRBV29-1
TGCAGCGTAGCGGGGCCCGGGGGGAATGAGCAGTTCTTC
CSVAGPGGNEQFF
>TRBJ2-6|NA|NA|TRBV4-1
TGCGCCAGCAGCCAGGAGGGACAGCGCCGCTCTGGGGCCAACGTCCTGACTTTC
CASSQEGQRRSGANVLTF
>TRBJ1-1|few|NA|TRBV6-2/TRBV6-3
TGTGCCAGCAGTTACGGCTCGAGAGGGCTAAGGACTGAAGCTTTCTTT
CASSYGSRGLRTEAFF
>TRBJ2-7|many|NA|TRBV6-2/TRBV6-3
TGTGCCAGCAGTCGGATTATGGCGAGCTCCTACGAGCAGTACTTC
CASSRIMASSYEQYF
>TRBJ1-3|many|NA|TRBV3-1
TGTGCCGAGGGACATTGGGATGGAAACACCATATATTTT
CAEGHWDGNTIYF
>TRBJ1-5|NA|NA|TRBV12-3/TRBV12-4
TGTGCCAGCAGTTTACAGGTACGACGGGCAACCAATCAGCCCCAGCATTTT
CASSLQVRRATNQPQHF
>TRBJ2-2|many|NA|TRBV7-7
TGTGCCAGCAGCCGGGACGACACCGGGGAGCTGTTTTTT
CASSRDDTGELFF
>TRBJ2-4|few|NA|TRBV5-1
TGCGCCAGCAGCCCAGGAGAAGCCAAAAACATTCAGTACTTC
CASSPGEAKNIQYF
>TRBJ2-1|NA|TRBD2|TRBV27
TGTGCCAGCAGTTTGCAGGGACTAGCGGGAACGGCTGAGCAGTTCTTC
CASSLQGLAGTAEQFF
>TRBJ2-2|few|NA|TRBV15
TGTGCCACCAGCAGGGTGGAGGGGGCGAACACCGGGGAGCTGTTTTTT
CATSRVEGANTGELFF
>TRBJ1-6|few|NA|TRBV18
TGTGCCAGCTCACCCCAGGGCTATAATTCACCCCTCCACTTT
CASSPQGYNSPLHF
>TRBJ2-7|NA|TRBD1|TRBV29-1
TGCAGCGTTGAATTAAGGGACAGGGCGGCCGACGAGCAGTACTTC
CSVELRDRAADEQYF
>TRBJ2-5|NA|NA|TRBV3-1
TGTGCCAGCAGACGAAGGAACGAGTACCAAGAGACCCAGTACTTC
CASRRRNEYQETQYF
>TRBJ1-5|NA|NA|TRBV19
TGTGCCAGTAGTATCAGCAGGCAGATTGATCAGCCCCAGCATTTT
CASSISRQIDQPQHF